This TCR beta chain was profiled in a study of T cells in Graves' hyperthyroidism and ophthalmopathy. Study context: Peripheral blood was drawn at first diagnosis, prior to all treatment.

The study's findings and limits: Progression to ophthalmopathy was predicted a median of roughly 6.6 months early. In blood, most of the thyroid clonotypes expanded above 0.001 were also present.

With regard to this clonotype: The target antigen is unknown. Since a much larger clone is just one base distant, this may be a read error.

It was 8 to 10 ml of fresh peripheral blood that supplied the PBMCs. The V gene lost 0 bases and the J gene lost 5 bases, with 12 bases spanning the gap. The germline gives CDR1 DFQATT, CDR2 SNEGSKA (reference sequence). There are 14 residues in the CDR3. RNA transcripts yielded amplified TCR beta CDR3 regions. Primed by the HTBI set, a first-round RT-PCR was run on the TCR CDR3. Each CDR3 protein is one row after TCRdb ran MiXCR on the multiplex PCR reads. The sample records roughly 100,000 distinct CDR3 sequences, about 51% being singletons. The V gene is TRBV20-1, the J gene TRBJ2-3, with D unclear. The source is a woman aged 40 to 55 with Graves' hyperthyroidism. Sequenced: blood. In DNA, the CDR3 is TGCAGTGCTAGAGAGGGCAGCCGCATAGATACGCAGTATTTT. Its translation: CSAREGSRIDTQYF.